These 8 T cell receptor beta chains were all obtained from the same sample, sequenced in a study of spatial heterogeneity in lung cancer (dated by TCRdb to 2018 to 2020). The time point label of this sample denotes: blood at routine non-recurrence follow-up after resection. Receptor amplification or capture employed 5' RACE. The instrument was a NextSeq 500. In-frame beta chains were kept once TCRdb had trimmed the public reads at Q25 with fastp and called clones with MiXCR. CDR3 protein duplicates are merged, each entry listing the most common genes and DNA. The sample has 8,000 to 10,000 distinct CDR3 sequences on record, about 23% of them singletons. The ten largest clones capture less than 5% of the sample. The input for sequencing was PBMCs, taken at follow-up. The receptors originated from a female donor with early-stage non-small cell lung cancer.

The chain joins TRBV29-1 to TRBJ2-2; D gene unclear. V lost 5 bases, J lost 5 bases, and 18 bases lay in between. The CDR3 consists of 15 residues. Germline V lookup: CDR1 SQVTM, CDR2 ANQGSEA. The CDR3 bases are TGCAGCGTTTTCAAAAGGGATAGCAGTACCGGGGAGCTGTTTTTT. It yields the protein CSVFKRDSSTGELFF.

This clonotype was observed a handful of times. The V and J genes are TRBV27 and TRBJ2-5; D possibly matches TRBD1 or TRBD2 (6 bases each). The germline V gene has CDR1 MNHEY and CDR2 SMNVEV (reference sequence). There are 14 residues in the CDR3. V shed 1 base and J shed 4 bases, with 10 bases lying between them. CDR3 sequence: CASSLWGAGETQYF. As DNA, the CDR3 is TGTGCCAGCAGTTTATGGGGGGCCGGAGAGACCCAGTACTTC.

This clonotype is medium-sized in the sample. The chain has TRBV12-3 or TRBV12-4 and TRBJ2-3, with 9 bases that match TRBD1. The V segment lost 7 bases and the J segment 5 bases; nucleotides outside the gene matches: 7. The CDR3 runs 14 residues. This CDR3 is CASTTGGRGDTQYF. For the CDR3, the DNA is TGTGCCAGCACAACAGGGGGCAGGGGAGATACGCAGTATTTT.

Concerning this clonotype: This could be a read error, since a much larger clone is one nucleotide away. Because the CDR3 is missing its conserved closing phenylalanine or tryptophan, this is likely a read error. The gene calls are TRBV28 and TRBJ1-1; TRBD1 might be the D (5 bases). Trimming shortened V by 3 bases and J by 1 base, and 12 bases separated the two germline ends. Germline CDR1 and CDR2: MDHEN and SYDVKM. CDR3 length: 15 amino acids. The CDR3 sequence is CASSFPPQGNTEAFS. Here the CDR3 DNA reads TGTGCCAGCAGTTTCCCGCCTCAGGGGAACACTGAAGCTTTCTCT.

This clonotype occurred a few times. The chain carries TRBV6-6 and TRBJ2-4; TRBD2 is a possible D gene (8 bases). The V gene's germline CDR1 is MNHNY and CDR2 SVGAGI (reference sequence). The V and J ends lost 0 bases and 5 bases respectively, with 23 bases between them. The CDR3 is 19 amino acids. CDR3 coding DNA: TGTGCCAGCAGTTACTCGGGCGGACTAGCTCAGGGGGGTCAAAACATTCAGTACTTC. As protein: CASSYSGGLAQGGQNIQYF.

The V gene is TRBV5-4, the J gene TRBJ1-2; possibly TRBD1 for D (5 bases). The CDR3 has 14 amino acids. V lost 4 bases to trimming and J lost 0 bases, with 10 bases between them. Germline assignment: CDR1 SGHNT and CDR2 YYREEE (reference sequence). The CDR3 is CASSTTETNYGYTF. In DNA form, the CDR3 reads TGTGCCAGCAGCACGACAGAGACTAACTATGGCTACACCTTC.

The sample holds a few counts of this clonotype. The rearrangement links TRBV19 to TRBJ2-1; D is unclear. The germline V and J ends were trimmed by 0 bases and 0 bases, with 9 bases remaining between them. The CDR3 covers 16 residues. Per the germline V gene, CDR1 is LNHDA and CDR2 is SQIVND (reference sequence). The CDR3: CASSIDPGSSYNEQFF. For the CDR3, the DNA is TGTGCCAGTAGTATAGACCCGGGCAGCTCCTACAATGAGCAGTTCTTC.

V usage is TRBV7-9 and J usage is TRBJ2-7; D is ambiguous. This CDR3 contains 14 residues. The germline V gene has CDR1 SEHNR and CDR2 FQNEAQ (reference sequence). Trimming removed 5 bases at V and 6 bases at J, with 17 bases between. The CDR3 protein is CASSPDVAPSEQYF. The CDR3 bases are TGTGCCAGCAGCCCAGACGTGGCGCCCTCCGAGCAGTACTTC.